These 20 T cell receptor beta chains originate from one sample sequenced in a study of radiotherapy plus CTLA-4 blockade in lung cancer. Only in-frame clones appear in the TCRdb table, and some are missing; sequencing was by immunoSEQ multiplex PCR. The sample contains over 100,000 clones, approximately 77% of which appear only once. This sample comprised peripheral blood, obtained from a patient treated with radiotherapy plus ipilimumab. These receptors originate from a human donor with non-small cell lung cancer that progressed on radiotherapy plus ipilimumab. Some clones in this sample may be carry-over from other donors' samples.

The chain employs TRBV29-1 and TRBJ2-7; 7 bases are a match to TRBD1. Per germline, CDR1 SQVTM and CDR2 ANQGSEA. This CDR3 comprises 12 residues. The ends lost 6 bases at V and 2 bases at J; junction bases unmatched: 4. The CDR3 protein is CSVEGQPYEQYF. The CDR3, as DNA: TGCAGCGTCGAGGGACAGCCCTACGAGCAGTACTTC.

This clone came up once. This chain links TRBV5-4 with TRBJ2-1; the match to TRBD1 covers 9 bases. The CDR3 runs to 16 residues. The trim removed 3 bases at V and 1 base at J, leaving 5 bases unmatched. Germline CDR1 and CDR2: SGHNT and YYREEE (reference sequence). As DNA, the CDR3 is TGTGCCAGCAGCTCCGGGACAGGGAGATCCTACAATGAGCAGTTCTTC. Translation: CASSSGTGRSYNEQFF.

The genes are TRBV18 and TRBJ1-1; TRBD1 might be the D (6 bases). Per the germline V gene, CDR1 is KGHSH and CDR2 is LQKENI. The V and J ends lost 8 bases and 1 base respectively, with 11 bases between them. The CDR3 spans 13 residues. In DNA, the CDR3 is TGTGCCAGCACAGGACAGCCGAACACTGAAGCTTTCTTT. Encoded protein: CASTGQPNTEAFF.

V is TRBV27 and J is TRBJ2-2; D possibly corresponds to TRBD1 (6 bases). V lost 2 bases to trimming and J lost 3 bases, with 13 bases between them. The germline V gene has CDR1 MNHEY and CDR2 SMNVEV (reference sequence). The CDR3 has 16 residues. CDR3 DNA: TGTGCCAGCAGTTTAGAAGGGGCAGGGGACACCGGGGAGCTGTTTTTT. Its protein product is CASSLEGAGDTGELFF.

The chain combines TRBV18 with TRBJ1-4; 9 nucleotides align to TRBD1. The CDR3 is 15 amino acids. Trimming cost V 5 bases and J 0 bases; bases outside gene matches: 1. Germline V gene lookup returns CDR1 KGHSH and CDR2 LQKENI. CDR3 loop: CASSGQGSTNEKLFF. The CDR3 region has the DNA TGTGCCAGCTCAGGACAGGGGTCAACTAATGAAAAACTGTTTTTT.

The CDR3 coding sequence is TGCAGCGCCTGGGGCTTCCTAGCCAAAAACATTCAGTACTTC. It translates to CSAWGFLAKNIQYF. The V gene is TRBV29-1, the J gene TRBJ2-4, with D perhaps matching TRBD1 (5 bases). V lost 7 bases and J lost 0, with 13 bases in between. Per the germline V gene, CDR1 is SQVTM and CDR2 is ANQGSEA. The length of the CDR3 is 14 residues.

This clone appeared a few times. This chain connects TRBV6-6 to TRBJ1-4; 7 bases match TRBD1. The J segment lost 8 bases and the V segment lost 6 bases, leaving 12 bases of the junction unmatched. Germline CDR1 and CDR2: MNHNY and SVGAGI (reference sequence). The CDR3 spans 15 residues. The CDR3 spells CASRSRTGENEKLFF. Written as DNA, the CDR3 is TGTGCCAGCAGAAGCCGAACAGGGGAGAACGAAAAACTGTTTTTT.

A single count supports this clone. The chain uses TRBV30 and TRBJ1-5; no definite D call. Germline CDR1 GTSNPN, CDR2 SVGIG (reference sequence). V dropped 0 bases and J dropped 3 bases, with 9 bases sitting between them. The CDR3 sequence is 14 residues long. CDR3 DNA sequence: TGTGCCTGGAGTGTGGCCCTTACCAATCAGCCCCAGCATTTT. Translated: CAWSVALTNQPQHF. Looking up the rest from reference TRBV30 and TRBJ1-5 gives the full variable domain: SQTIHQWPATLVQPVGSPLSLECTVEGTSNPNLYWYRQAAGRGLQLLFYSVGIGQISSEVPQNLSASRPQDRQFILSSKKLLLSDSGFYLCAWSVALTNQPQHFGDGTRLSIL.

The CDR3 coding sequence is TGTGCCATCAGTGGACAGTTGAACACTGAAGCTTTCTTT. This sequence encodes CAISGQLNTEAFF. The chain has TRBV10-3 and TRBJ1-1, with D possibly matching TRBD1 (5 bases). This CDR3 has 13 amino acids. V was cut by 4 bases and J by 0 bases, with 6 bases left in between. The V gene's germline CDR1 is ENHRY and CDR2 SYGVKD.

The J gene is TRBJ2-3, the V gene TRBV19, with D tentatively TRBD1 or TRBD2 (7 bases each). Trimming removed 3 bases from V and 6 bases from J, with 25 bases in between. CDR1 and CDR2 from the germline V gene are LNHDA and SQIVND (reference sequence). This CDR3 is built from 18 residues. The CDR3 nucleotides are TGTGCCAGTAGTATTGGTCCCCCGCGCAGGGGGGGTACGGATACGCAGTATTTT. It codes for CASSIGPPRRGGTDTQYF.

The J gene is TRBJ1-2, the V gene TRBV27; tentatively, D is TRBD1 (6 bases). Germline V gene sequence: CDR1 MNHEY, CDR2 SMNVEV (reference sequence). Between the trimmed V and J ends, which lost 2 bases and 4 bases, there was a span of 11 bases. The CDR3 contains 14 residues. The CDR3 loop is CASSLTGTSYGYTF. The CDR3 nucleotides are TGTGCCAGCAGTTTAACAGGGACCAGCTATGGCTACACCTTC.

This chain connects TRBV5-6 to TRBJ2-7; the D gene is possibly TRBD1 (5 bases). The CDR3 contains 16 residues. From germline, CDR1 is SGHDT and CDR2 YYEEEE. Trimming cost V 0 bases and J 0 bases, with 13 bases left between them. The CDR3 DNA reads TGTGCCAGCAGCTTGGGGTTACAGGCGAACTCCTACGAGCAGTACTTC. Residues: CASSLGLQANSYEQYF.

V usage is TRBV18 and J usage is TRBJ1-1, with D hard to call. The CDR3 is 14 residues long. V was trimmed by 3 bases and J by 1 base, leaving 9 bases between them. Germline V gives CDR1 KGHSH, CDR2 LQKENI. The CDR3 here is CASSPDLGNTEAFF. The CDR3, as DNA: TGTGCCAGCTCACCCGACCTGGGGAACACTGAAGCTTTCTTT.

The gene calls are TRBV2 and TRBJ2-5; D gene unclear. This CDR3 is 11 amino acids long. Germline CDR1 SNHLY, CDR2 FYNNEI. The V and J ends lost 8 bases and 13 bases respectively, with 17 bases between them. CDR3 DNA sequence: TGTGCCAGCTCCTTTGCCCATGGCCGGTACTTC. It encodes CASSFAHGRYF.

The V call is TRBV18, the J call TRBJ1-1; D is uncertain. The length of the CDR3 is 15 residues. Trimming pared 3 bases from V and 2 bases from J, leaving 13 bases between. Germline CDR1 KGHSH, CDR2 LQKENI. The CDR3 protein is CASSPGQLLNTEAFF. In DNA form, the CDR3 reads TGTGCCAGCTCACCGGGTCAGTTACTTAACACTGAAGCTTTCTTT.

This clone was seen only once. The chain uses TRBV11-2 and TRBJ1-2; a weak D match, TRBD1 (6 bases). The CDR3 totals 11 residues. The germline V and J ends were trimmed by 5 bases and 8 bases, with 9 bases remaining between them. Germline-derived CDR1 and CDR2 are SGHAT and FQNNGV. This CDR3 is CASSPGVGYTF. CDR3 DNA: TGTGCCAGCAGCCCAGGGGTAGGCTACACCTTC.

This clone was seen just once. The rearrangement links TRBV7-2 to TRBJ2-2; TRBD1 matches 7 bases. Germline lookup yields CDR1 SGHTA and CDR2 FQGNSA. The CDR3 is made up of 14 amino acids. Trimming cost V 7 bases and J 3 bases; bases outside gene matches: 5. The CDR3 reads CASTWQGDTGELFF. In nucleotides, the CDR3 is TGTGCCAGCACCTGGCAGGGGGACACCGGGGAGCTGTTTTTT.

The chain carries TRBV7-2 and TRBJ2-2; 7 bases match TRBD1. Trimming at V came to 4 bases and at J to 0 bases, leaving 2 bases not matched to a gene. Looked up from germline, CDR1 is SGHTA and CDR2 is FQGNSA. CDR3 length equals 15 residues. CDR3 sequence: CASSSGQTNTGELFF. The CDR3 DNA reads as TGTGCCAGCAGCTCGGGACAGACGAACACCGGGGAGCTGTTTTTT.

V and J are TRBV7-6 and TRBJ1-2, with TRBD1 matching over 7 bases. The CDR3 length is 19 residues. With V trimmed by 2 bases and J by 1 base, 16 bases remained unmatched. CDR1 and CDR2 (germline): SGHVS, FNYEAQ. CDR3 bases: TGTGCCAGCAGCTTATTCCCGCGGGGACAGATCAAAAATAACTATGGCTACACCTTC. Its protein is CASSLFPRGQIKNNYGYTF.

This clone was counted a few times. This chain uses TRBV6-5 with TRBJ1-6, with 8 positions matching TRBD1. This CDR3 is 15 amino acids long. Germline V gives CDR1 MNHEY, CDR2 SVGAGI. With 5 bases clipped from V and 14 bases from J, the junction kept 14 bases outside the gene matches. The CDR3 DNA reads TGTGCCAGCAGTGGACAGGGAATATTACTTTTTTCCCTCCACTTT. Its translation: CASSGQGILLFSLHF.